This entry concerns a single T cell receptor beta chain. What it recognizes is unknown. Patients were newly diagnosed with stage II-IVA oral cavity squamous cell carcinoma without prior systemic or radiation treatment. Cohort: HPV-negative, locally advanced oral cavity squamous cell carcinoma patients. Germline V gene lookup returns CDR1 SGHTA and CDR2 FQGNSA. Trimming removed 4 bases at V and 1 base at J, with 16 bases between. This CDR3 is 16 amino acids long. These data belong to a study of neoadjuvant anti-PD-1 for oral cavity cancer. Background on the study: Most patients had three to four biweekly doses of 3 mg/kg nivolumab before resection.

The table came from immunoSEQ multiplex PCR; TCRdb's copy has only in-frame clones and leaves some out. The data hold thousands of clones, with around 73% observed a single time. Overall study findings and caveats: Treg/Th17 ratio rose with pretreatment blood and fell with post-treatment tumor TCRbeta clonality.

The origin of this receptor is a person aged 40 to 85 with oral cavity squamous cell carcinoma. The chain links TRBV7-2 to TRBJ1-2; D is perhaps TRBD1 (5 bases). Source: PBMCs, taken before nivolumab (anti-PD-1) treatment. The CDR3 region is CASSWDLLGGNYGYTF. DNA for the CDR3: TGTGCCAGCAGCTGGGACCTACTCGGGGGTAACTATGGCTACACCTTC.